The 28 T cell receptor beta chains in this list originate from one sample, sequenced in a study of blood T cell repertoires in COVID-19. Sequenced by immunoSEQ multiplex PCR; TCRdb stores in-frame clones only, minus some. The sample carries under 350,000 clones, approximately 92% recorded once. Sequences were obtained from peripheral blood. These receptors were obtained from a woman aged 25 to 45 with COVID-19, enrolled during active disease.

The J gene is TRBJ2-2, the V gene TRBV5-1, with D maybe TRBD2 (6 bases). CDR3 length equals 15 residues. Germline assignment: CDR1 SGHRS and CDR2 YFSETQ. V was cut by 3 bases and J by 7 bases, with 16 bases left in between. DNA for the CDR3: TGCGCCAGCAGCTCCTCTAGCGTGGGAGGCGGGGAGCTGTTTTTT. It is translated as CASSSSSVGGGELFF.

The rearrangement uses TRBV10-1 and TRBJ2-1, with a tentative D call TRBD1 (6 bases). Germline lookup yields CDR1 WNHNN and CDR2 SYGVQD (reference sequence). V was trimmed by 0 bases and J by 0 bases, leaving 9 bases between them. CDR3 length: 16 amino acids. The CDR3 bases are TGCGCCAGCAGTGAGTCGAGGGGGTTCTCCTACAATGAGCAGTTCTTC. It encodes CASSESRGFSYNEQFF.

The chain recombines TRBV19 with TRBJ2-2; no reliable D call. The CDR3 is 14 amino acids. CDR1 is LNHDA, CDR2 SQIVND, per germline (reference sequence). The V gene lost 3 bases and the J gene lost 3 bases, with 8 bases spanning the gap. This CDR3 reads CASSMFLYTGELFF. The DNA of the CDR3 is TGTGCCAGTAGTATGTTTCTCTACACCGGGGAGCTGTTTTTT.

The chain recombines TRBV5-1 with TRBJ2-5; TRBD1 is a possible D gene (5 bases). Germline lookup yields CDR1 SGHRS and CDR2 YFSETQ. The CDR3 extends over 14 amino acids. Trimming shortened V by 2 bases and J by 5 bases, and 13 bases separated the two germline ends. The CDR3 region has the DNA TGCGCCAGCAGCTTCGGCAGGGATAGCGAGACCCAGTACTTC. Protein sequence: CASSFGRDSETQYF.

This rearrangement joins TRBV2 to TRBJ2-3, with TRBD2 matching over 10 bases. CDR1 SNHLY and CDR2 FYNNEI come from the germline V gene. This CDR3 region has 14 residues. Trimming removed 7 bases from V and 0 bases from J; junction bases left unmatched: 1. CDR3 protein: CASKTSGSTDTQYF. CDR3 sequence (DNA): TGTGCCAGCAAGACTAGCGGGAGCACAGATACGCAGTATTTT.

The chain is built from TRBV5-4 and TRBJ1-2, with 7 bases lining up with TRBD1. There are 14 residues in the CDR3. V lost 3 bases to trimming and J lost 0 bases; unmatched junction nucleotides: 2. CDR1 and CDR2 (germline): SGHNT, YYREEE (reference sequence). The CDR3, as DNA: TGTGCCAGCAGCTGGACAGGATCTAACTATGGCTACACCTTC. It is translated as CASSWTGSNYGYTF.

The chain has TRBV6-5 and TRBJ1-5, with a weak D call TRBD1 (5 bases). The CDR3 loop spans 13 amino acids. Germline V CDR1 and CDR2: MNHEY, SVGAGI. Trimming left V 10 bases short and J 4 bases short, with 14 bases between. The CDR3 DNA follows: TGTGCCACCGAGACAGTGGGGAATCAGCCCCAGCATTTT. It specifies CATETVGNQPQHF.

V gene TRBV7-9 combines with J gene TRBJ1-6, with unresolved D. Trimming took 3 bases from V and 5 from J, leaving 11 bases between them. Germline CDR1 reads SEHNR; CDR2 reads FQNEAQ (reference sequence). The CDR3 sequence is 15 residues long. The CDR3 spells CASSFFGVHNSPLHF. The CDR3 DNA reads as TGTGCCAGCAGCTTTTTCGGGGTACATAATTCACCCCTCCACTTT. The whole variable domain, filled in from reference TRBV7-9 and TRBJ1-6, reads DTGVSQNPRHKITKRGQNVTFRCDPISEHNRLYWYRQTLGQGPEFLTYFQNEAQLEKSRLLSDRFSAERPKGSFSTLEIQRTEQGDSAMYLCASSFFGVHNSPLHFGNGTRLTVT.

The CDR3 nucleotides read TGTGCCAGCGGGACTTTCACTGAAGCTTTCTTT. Translation: CASGTFTEAFF. The chain has TRBV6-5 and TRBJ1-1; weak D call: TRBD1 (5 bases). The CDR3 extends over 11 amino acids. Trimming left V 8 bases short and J 4 bases short, with 8 bases between. Per germline, CDR1 MNHEY and CDR2 SVGAGI.

The chain joins TRBV28 to TRBJ2-5, with D possibly being TRBD2 (6 bases). Germline V gives CDR1 MDHEN, CDR2 SYDVKM. The CDR3 is 15 residues long. Deletions cut 2 bases from V and 7 bases from J, with 17 bases between. The CDR3 reads CASSLLASAPVTQYF. CDR3 DNA sequence: TGTGCCAGCAGTTTACTAGCGTCAGCACCTGTGACCCAGTACTTC.

V usage is TRBV3-1 (or the pseudogene TRBV3-2) and J usage is TRBJ2-7; 9 bases align to TRBD2. After removal of 1 base from V and 6 bases from J, the junction contained 13 bases not matched to a gene. Germline V gives CDR1 LGHDT, CDR2 YNNKEL (reference sequence). CDR3 length equals 17 residues. CDR3 bases: TGTGCCAGCAGCCAAGCCCCCTGGGGGACTAGCAGTACCGAGCAGTACTTC. Translating gives CASSQAPWGTSSTEQYF.

J is TRBJ2-2 and V is TRBV7-9, with D possibly matching TRBD2 (6 bases). With 1 base removed from V and 4 bases from J, the gap between germline ends came to 10 bases. Looked up from germline, CDR1 is SEHNR and CDR2 is FQNEAQ (reference sequence). This CDR3 comprises 15 residues. The CDR3 nucleotides read TGTGCCAGCAGCTTAGTCGCGGGGTTCACCGGGGAGCTGTTTTTT. Translation gives CASSLVAGFTGELFF.

The chain combines TRBV4-3 with TRBJ2-1, with D possibly TRBD2 on 6 matching bases. Germline CDR1 and CDR2: LGHNA and YSLEER. This CDR3 is built from 15 residues. Trimming shortened V by 5 bases and J by 0 bases, and 11 bases separated the two germline ends. The CDR3 loop is CASSLDGSSYNEQFF. CDR3 DNA sequence: TGCGCCAGCAGCTTAGACGGGAGCTCCTACAATGAGCAGTTCTTC.

This clone was counted between two and nine times. The chain recombines TRBV14 with TRBJ2-5; maybe TRBD1 (5 bases). The CDR3 spans 15 residues. V lost 4 bases to trimming and J lost 5 bases, with 17 bases between them. The germline CDR1 and CDR2 sequences are SGHDN and FVKESK. CDR3 nucleotide sequence: TGTGCCAGCAGCCCCCACAGGTTCCCGGACGAGACCCAGTACTTC. Residues: CASSPHRFPDETQYF.

The chain combines TRBV29-1 with TRBJ2-7; D might be TRBD2 (6 bases). This CDR3 contains 11 residues. CDR1 is SQVTM and CDR2 is ANQGSEA in the germline V gene. Trimming took off 7 bases at V and 6 bases at J, with 13 bases between the two ends. The CDR3 spells CSGGTFGEQYF. The CDR3 DNA is TGCAGCGGGGGGACTTTCGGCGAGCAGTACTTC.

As concerns this clone: The junction and the germline gene differ at one end; a read error may be behind it. The chain is built from TRBV6-5 and TRBJ1-5; 9 bases are shared with TRBD1. CDR1 is MNHEY and CDR2 is SVGAGI in the germline V gene. The CDR3 runs 14 residues. CDR3 protein: CASRERTGDQPQHF. The CDR3 nucleotides read TGTGCTAGCAGAGAGAGGACAGGGGACCAGCCCCAGCATTTT.

The V call is TRBV19, the J call TRBJ2-1; D may be TRBD1 (6 bases). Germline CDR1 reads LNHDA; CDR2 reads SQIVND (reference sequence). The V end was cut by 0 bases, the J end by 11 bases, with 8 bases between. The CDR3 spans 12 residues. Written as DNA, the CDR3 is TGTGCCAGTAGTATAGATACAGGGAAGCAGTTCTTC. This translates into CASSIDTGKQFF.

There are a few counts of this clone. The J gene is TRBJ1-3, the V gene TRBV14; no clear D gene. The germline V gene encodes CDR1 SGHDN and CDR2 FVKESK. Trimming pared 2 bases from V and 1 base from J, leaving 6 bases between. The CDR3 runs 14 residues. The CDR3 region is CASSQQASGNTIYF. The CDR3 bases are TGTGCCAGCAGCCAACAAGCGTCTGGAAACACCATATATTTT.

This chain links TRBV24-1 with TRBJ1-5; D not resolved. Deletions cut 5 bases from V and 0 bases from J, with 7 bases between. The CDR3 runs to 14 residues. Germline CDR1 and CDR2: KGHDR and SFDVKD. CDR3 amino acids: CATSVRDSNQPQHF. CDR3 sequence (DNA): TGTGCCACCAGTGTCCGGGATAGCAATCAGCCCCAGCATTTT.

V and J are TRBV19 and TRBJ2-2; 8 bases are shared with TRBD2. This CDR3 has 15 residues. Unmatched junction bases numbered 5, after V lost 3 bases and J lost 5 bases. CDR1 is LNHDA, CDR2 SQIVND, per germline (reference sequence). The CDR3 nucleotides are TGTGCCAGTAGTATGCGGGAGGCTTGGACCGGGGAGCTGTTTTTT. Protein product: CASSMREAWTGELFF.

The chain links TRBV30 to TRBJ1-1, with D possibly TRBD1 on 6 matching bases. From germline, CDR1 is GTSNPN and CDR2 SVGIG (reference sequence). Between the trimmed V and J ends, which lost 2 bases and 1 base, there was a span of 14 bases. The CDR3 extends over 15 amino acids. CDR3 loop: CAWSILTGRNTEAFF. The CDR3 DNA reads TGTGCCTGGAGTATATTAACAGGGAGGAACACTGAAGCTTTCTTT.

V and J are TRBV9 and TRBJ2-4; 7 bases align to TRBD2. CDR3 length: 15 residues. CDR1 and CDR2 (germline): SGDLS, YYNGEE. With 0 bases clipped from V and 6 bases from J, the junction kept 6 bases outside the gene matches. The CDR3 sequence is CASSVGTGRGNIQYF. DNA for the CDR3: TGTGCCAGCAGCGTAGGTACGGGGAGGGGAAACATTCAGTACTTC. Together with reference TRBV9 and TRBJ2-4, the CDR3 gives the full variable domain: DSGVTQTPKHLITATGQRVTLRCSPRSGDLSVYWYQQSLDQGLQFLIQYYNGEERAKGNILERFSAQQFPDLHSELNLSSLELGDSALYFCASSVGTGRGNIQYFGAGTRLSVL.

DNA of the CDR3: TGTGCCAGCAGGTCTACAGGGCTTCGCAATCAGCCCCAGCATTTT. Its protein product is CASRSTGLRNQPQHF. This chain joins TRBV6-5 and TRBJ1-5; D possibly corresponds to TRBD1 (6 bases). Germline loops: CDR1 MNHEY, CDR2 SVGAGI. V was trimmed by 6 bases and J by 2 bases, leaving 14 bases between them. The CDR3 is 15 residues long.

This clone was picked up one time. V gene TRBV5-1 combines with J gene TRBJ2-1; TRBD2 might be the D (5 bases). Trimming shortened V by 2 bases and J by 1 base, and 10 bases separated the two germline ends. This CDR3 is 15 amino acids long. Germline V lookup: CDR1 SGHRS, CDR2 YFSETQ. CDR3 DNA: TGCGCCAGCAGCTTCGTGGGAGCTTCCTACAATGAGCAGTTCTTC. Translated: CASSFVGASYNEQFF.

This chain connects TRBV6-5 to TRBJ2-7; possible D gene TRBD2, 5 bases. V was cut by 7 bases and J by 0 bases, with 16 bases left in between. CDR1 is MNHEY and CDR2 is SVGAGI in the germline V gene. The CDR3 runs to 15 residues. CDR3 sequence reads: CASTPLVTSSYEQYF. The CDR3 coding sequence is TGTGCCAGCACTCCACTAGTGACGAGCTCCTACGAGCAGTACTTC.

The J gene is TRBJ2-7, the V gene TRBV7-9, with 12 bases aligning to TRBD1. This CDR3 region has 14 residues. Trimming took 5 bases from V and 4 from J; bases not matched to a gene: 3. The V gene's germline CDR1 is SEHNR and CDR2 FQNEAQ (reference sequence). CDR3 in DNA: TGTGCCAGCAGCACGGGACAGGGGGCATACGAGCAGTACTTC. The encoded protein is CASSTGQGAYEQYF.

This clone was seen a single time. This chain uses TRBV12-5 with TRBJ2-1; a possible D gene is TRBD2 (6 bases). The CDR3 is 17 amino acids. The germline V gene has CDR1 LGHNT and CDR2 FRNRAP. Between the trimmed V and J ends, which lost 0 bases and 5 bases, there was a span of 17 bases. CDR3 bases: TGTGCTAGTGGTTTGGTACCAGGGAGGTTTGGCGACAATGAGCAGTTCTTC. It translates to CASGLVPGRFGDNEQFF.

The chain carries TRBV6-5 and TRBJ2-7; TRBD2 matches 11 bases. Germline CDR1 MNHEY, CDR2 SVGAGI. V was pared by 6 bases and J by 5 bases, with 6 bases of the junction left unmatched. This CDR3 contains 14 residues. CDR3 protein: CASSRVAGGNEQYF. CDR3 DNA: TGTGCCAGCAGCCGTGTAGCGGGAGGGAACGAGCAGTACTTC.